This T cell receptor beta chain was found in a study of naive and memory T cell subsets. Overall study results and limits: Over 90% of naive TCR sequences appeared only once, unlike memory subsets.

Two oligonucleotides, mixed equimolar, formed the beta constant-region primer covering TRBC1 and TRBC2. A 12-nucleotide UMI and the SP2 primer were added to the cDNA 3' end by oligonucleotide ligation. TCRdb reprocessed the UMI-ligation and nested PCR reads with MiXCR, giving one entry per CDR3 protein. There are tens of thousands of distinct CDR3 sequences in the sample; 5.5% to 8.5% occur only once, and 1.5% to 2% lies in the top ten. This clonotype is medium-sized by share. No antigen is known for it. This CDR3 has 16 residues. Looked up from germline, CDR1 is DFQATT and CDR2 is SNEGSKA (reference sequence). V lost 5 bases to trimming and J lost 7 bases; unmatched junction nucleotides: 16. CD4+ T cell IFNgamma after overnight CMV lysate exposure gave donor CMV status.

This sequence was found in a human donor in good health. Sequenced input: central memory CD4+ T cells from blood. The rearrangement uses TRBV20-1 and TRBJ2-1; TRBD2 aligns across 8 bases. CDR3 amino acids: CSAPDKTSGTSNEQFF. As DNA, the CDR3 is TGCAGTGCTCCCGACAAAACCTCCGGGACTAGTAATGAGCAGTTCTTC.